This T cell receptor beta chain comes out of a study of regulatory T cells in long-lasting Graves disease. In the study overall: By definition, persistent Graves' disease involved antithyroid drugs for over 5 years alongside positive TSH receptor antibodies. Study conclusions and caveats: TRBV28, TRBJ1-2 and TRBJ2-5 were favored in persistent disease.

CDR3 length: 13 residues. Trimming took off 1 base at V and 2 bases at J, with 6 bases between the two ends. CDR1 SGHVS and CDR2 FQNEAQ come from the germline V gene. Time point given: persistent/refractory GD, antithyroid drugs over 5 years with positive TRAb. Extracted RNA from PBMCs served as the source of the TCR library. Arm-PCR of CDR3 regions with iRepertoire HTBI primers generated TCR beta libraries. Original processing methods: Identified segments across samples numbered approximately 60 TRBV and roughly 15 TRBJ. TCRdb fed the multiplex PCR reads into MiXCR, producing one record per CDR3 protein. These V and J calls derive from TCRdb rather than the authors' analysis. This sample has a few hundred thousand distinct CDR3 sequences; roughly 23% occur once, and the top ten carry under 15%. This clonotype was found many times. Its antigen is unknown.

This sequence originates from a female donor with Graves disease. The chain combines TRBV7-8 with TRBJ2-7; D is uncertain. The material was peripheral blood mononuclear cells (PBMCs), obtained when the disease was refractory, from a patient treated with antithyroid drugs. CDR3 region: CASSLDLTYEQYF. The CDR3 DNA reads TGTGCCAGCAGCTTAGACTTAACCTACGAGCAGTACTTC.